This TCR beta chain came from a study of cytomegalovirus exposure and HLA in healthy donors (dated by TCRdb to 2015 to 2018). The study in broad terms: According to an earlier analysis of 587 of the donors, about 179 million T cells yielded approximately 120 million unique TCR beta sequences and around 300 Gb of sequence data. Approximately 300 gigabases of sequencing data and tens of millions of unique TCR sequences made up an early release that covered several hundred HLA-typed donors. Of the 300 to 450 genotyped donors, approximately 80% fell in the genetic ancestry cluster associated with self-reported Caucasian donors. The aim of the study was to test whether cataloging public T cell receptors could identify signatures of past pathogen exposure. The study profiled the T cell repertoires of 550 to 700 subjects by immunosequencing and related them to cytomegalovirus serostatus. In addition to the first cohort of 500 to 850 subjects, a separate validation cohort of over 90 different subjects was used. The study combined high-throughput TCR immunosequencing, statistical association of individual TCRs with disease status, and machine learning to predict cytomegalovirus infection status. To study patterns of TCR occurrence, a later analysis re-analyzed previously published TCR beta repertoires from under 750 donors and added high-resolution HLA genotyping. In the later analysis, no new phenotypic data were used to find candidate immune exposures; instead, reliance was placed on TCR beta sequences and their occurrence across donors. In an earlier analysis of 500 to 650 of the donors, high-throughput TCR beta sequencing was used to judge whether each TCR beta V gene segment behaved as functional or pseudogenic. Alongside the repertoire data, information on donor age, sex, ethnicity and CMV serostatus was compiled. In a later genetic analysis, genome-wide SNP genotypes for about three fifths of the 666 donors were used, and that subset was treated as a discovery cohort. All discovery cohort repertoires had been generated using a single sequencing platform. HLA typing included class I and class II loci at four-digit resolution. The number of donors typed differed by locus, with 629-630 for A, B, C, DRB1 and DQB1, 522 for DQA1, 600 to 610 for DPA1, and over 400 for DPB1. Because of strong linkage in the cohort, roughly five DR-DQ haplotypes were treated as single units for association and clustering. Across about 370 genotyped donors of the cohort, an average of about 240,000 unique TCR beta nucleotide sequences per donor were sequenced, and around 19% of those sequences were non-productive. What the authors observed across the whole study: V-gene and J-gene trimming of TCR beta chains was associated with a missense DCLRE1C variant in a later genetic analysis, and the association was replicated in an independent cohort. According to a later analysis, parvovirus B19, influenza, CMV and Epstein-Barr virus appeared linked to several top co-occurrence clusters. The study gave a list of some 150 TCR beta chains associated with cytomegalovirus. In vitro tests confirmed that three of the cytomegalovirus-associated TCR beta chains recognize cytomegalovirus antigens. A later analysis found that HLA-associated TCR beta chains were more clonally expanded and had lower generation probabilities than equally common non-associated chains. Because HLA typing was missing for some donors at each locus, association tests included only the typed subset. Broadly in line with IMGT annotations, most TCR beta V segments showed up in productive rearrangements about 87% or about 30% of the time in an earlier analysis of several hundred of the donors. The presence/absence analyses assumed that sequencing depth was roughly uniform across donors, and that assumption may not be true. A further reported finding was that TCR beta sequences accurately predicted the HLA-A and HLA-B alleles for most subjects in the first cohort. While some public TCRs were present in many individuals, most TCR sequences turned up only very rarely across donors. Some 16 rarely observed V segments, including chromosome 9 orphons, were excluded from the earlier analysis of several hundred of the donors because counts were too low. At a false discovery rate of 0.05, a later analysis linked about 17,000 TCR beta sequences to specific HLA alleles. The cohort was sequenced for TCR beta chains only, and without alpha or paired-chain data the features that could be detected were limited. It was suggested by the authors that the approach could potentially be generalized to other disease states and immunological phenotypes. A cluster of highly shared sequence variants was judged likely to represent a technical artifact of the sequencing pipeline. Linkage disequilibrium might explain the correlated functional status among segregating V segments, but an unknown experimental factor could not be excluded. Assigning TCR associations to individual alleles was difficult when HLA alleles, especially DR and DQ, strongly co-occurred. Some IMGT-functional V segments, including TRBV6-2 and TRBV6-3, could not be told apart with the 87-base-pair reads, so those segments were excluded. According to a later analysis, most CMV-associated TCR beta chains appeared to be HLA-restricted, and the HLA associations seemed to be driven largely by CMV exposure. In a later analysis, TCR association rates were found to vary across HLA loci, with the most associated TCRs seen for DRB1 alleles and the fewest for HLA-C alleles. According to a later genetic analysis, donors in an Asian-associated ancestry cluster had fewer N-insertions in productive TCRs than the approximately 610-donor mean. CMV serostatus was the only immune exposure information available for the cohort. The classifier was reported to diagnose cytomegalovirus status with high specificity and sensitivity in both the original and validation cohorts.

To prepare the library, the immunoSEQ multiplex PCR assay was applied. For the multiplex PCR, a mixture combining 60 forward primers for TCR Vbeta segments and 13 reverse primers for TCR Jbeta segments was used. The CDR3 region of rearranged TCR beta genes was amplified from genomic DNA by a multiplex PCR assay. The Illumina HiSeq System was used to sequence the amplified TCR beta libraries as 87-base-pair reads. The original pipeline was this. A later analysis counted approximately 74 million unique TCR beta chains across the 550 to 700 repertoires, and 10 million to 11 million of these chains were shared by at least two donors. A nearest-neighbor algorithm error-corrected the raw reads and collapsed the reads into unique sequences, merging closely related sequences to remove PCR and sequencing errors. CDR3 sequences were aligned to IMGT reference sequences to assign V, D and J gene segments. For a sequence to be retained, a match of at least six nucleotides to both a V gene segment and a J gene segment was required. Rearrangements were called productive when the CDR3 lacked stop codons and stayed in frame with V and J; all others were non-productive. Following IMGT convention, CDR3 was defined as the stretch from the second conserved V-encoded cysteine to the conserved J-encoded phenylalanine. In an earlier analysis of 587 of the donors, sequences lacking an unambiguous match to a single V gene segment were excluded. In an earlier analysis of a few hundred of the donors, V segments were called functional above 56.7% productive rearrangements and were called segregating when the between-donor standard deviation exceeded 5%. A statistical classification framework was developed to diagnose cytomegalovirus status using the catalog of TCR beta chain sequences. A later analysis assigned V and J genes by comparing TCR nucleotide sequences with IMGT/GENE-DB human TR gene sequences. The TCRdist pipeline was used in a later analysis to assign CDR3 sequences and most-parsimonious VDJ recombination scenarios. In a later analysis, each TCR beta chain was defined by its CDR3 amino acid sequence together with its V-gene family, and reads without a unique V-gene family were excluded. As a way to deal with suspected cross-contamination and a sequencing artifact, a later analysis dropped over 550 nucleotide sequences that were highly shared and had low generation probability. In a later analysis, a clonal expansion index for each public chain was calculated from normalized within-repertoire ranks of inferred template counts. Generation probabilities in a later analysis came from a VDJ recombination model fitted to out-of-frame rearrangements, and those results were checked against IGoR. In a later analysis, hypergeometric tests were used to score TCR-TCR, TCR-HLA and TCR-CMV co-occurrence, with a repertoire-size bias correction applied to TCR pairs. To estimate false discovery rates, a later analysis permuted the HLA or CMV assignments 20 times. In a later analysis, co-occurring TCRs were grouped using DBSCAN, with TCRdist sequence similarity added in when clustering inside HLA-allele-positive subsets. Repertoires with fewer than 30,000 or more than 120,000 public chains, plus five repertoires with anomalous nucleotide sharing, were excluded from co-occurrence clustering. Entries here come from immuneACCESS through TCRdb and include only in-frame sequences with V and J called. Some clones fail to appear in such tables; in the studies checked, an unresolved V gene covers under half of the shortfall, and the cause of the remainder is unknown. V, J and clone size were drawn from that table, and D and trimming were deduced from the DNA. In all, the sample holds under 200,000 clones, and roughly 80% of those were seen once. The ten largest clonotypes hold around 3.1% of the sample.

The cohort consisted of some 730 healthy bone marrow donors. At the time of sampling, every cohort member was nominally healthy, though immune exposures that went unrecorded were likely present. The donor was CMV seronegative and was included in the group of a few hundred seronegative cohort members. Every donor gave a peripheral blood sample, and the peripheral blood mononuclear cells from that sample were used for TCR beta sequencing. Genomic DNA was extracted from the blood cell samples with the Qiagen DNeasy Blood Extraction Kit. Comments on this clone: Its antigen is not yet known. No much larger clone exists at a distance of one base, and base qualities are not known.

According to the germline V gene (reference sequence), CDR1 reads GTSNPN and CDR2 reads SVGIG. Here V drops 0 bases and J drops 8 bases, and the junction holds 4 bases not matched to any gene. The CDR3, from cysteine to phenylalanine, totals 13 residues. Only the CDR3 portion is preserved as DNA: 39 bases, with reading frame beginning at the first base. Here the chain combines TRBV30 and TRBJ2-4; 7 bases in the junction line up with TRBD2. Sequencing used PBMCs. The receptor's source is a female donor in good health and CMV-seronegative. The base sequence is TGTGCCTGGAGTGTACGTGGGGGGGACATTCAGTACTTC. This is translated as CAWSVRGGDIQYF.